Listed here are 27 T cell receptor beta chains from one sample, sequenced in a study of T cells after yellow fever vaccination. Each CDR3 protein is one row after TCRdb ran MiXCR on the 5' RACE reads. The data show approximately 32,000 distinct CDR3 sequences, with roughly 10% seen just once and around 12% held by the top ten. Sequencing used PBMCs, either bulk or a sorted T-cell subset (CD4+, CD8+, memory, or dextramer-sorted; not recorded which), obtained less than 16 days after the first yellow fever vaccination. The receptors originated from a man in his late teens or twenties who received the YFV17D yellow fever vaccine.

This clonotype was counted many times. The chain is built from TRBV20-1 and TRBJ2-5; D unresolved. The V gene's germline CDR1 is DFQATT and CDR2 SNEGSKA (reference sequence). CDR3 length equals 11 residues. V was pared by 4 bases and J by 5 bases, with 8 bases between. The CDR3 bases are TGCAGTGCTAACCGAGTGGAGACCCAGTACTTC. Translation gives CSANRVETQYF.

The table lists this clonotype with many counts. The V call is TRBV4-1, the J call TRBJ1-2; D call uncertain. Germline assignment: CDR1 MGHRA and CDR2 YSYEKL. This CDR3 region has 16 residues. Trimming removed 0 bases from V and 7 bases from J, with 18 bases in between. This CDR3 reads CASSQDWKRQARGYTF. CDR3 coding DNA: TGCGCCAGCAGCCAAGATTGGAAGCGGCAGGCTCGTGGCTACACCTTC.

This clonotype occurred many times. V is TRBV6-2 or TRBV6-3 and J is TRBJ2-4, with TRBD2 identical over 11 bases. The CDR3 is made up of 18 amino acids. The trim removed 6 bases at V and 0 bases at J, leaving 10 bases unmatched. The germline V gene has CDR1 MNHEY and CDR2 SVGEGT. The CDR3 spells CASRPRGTSGIAKNIQYF. The CDR3 coding sequence is TGTGCCAGCAGACCGCGCGGGACTAGCGGTATAGCCAAAAACATTCAGTACTTC.

This clonotype was seen repeatedly, ten times or more. The chain carries TRBV6-2 or TRBV6-3 and TRBJ2-7; D may be TRBD1 or TRBD2 (5 bases each). The V end was cut by 7 bases, the J end by 0 bases, with 10 bases between. CDR1 and CDR2 from the germline V gene are MNHEY and SVGEGT. The CDR3 contains 13 residues. The CDR3 loop is CASISGTSYEQYV. The CDR3 DNA is TGTGCCAGCATATCCGGGACCTCCTACGAGCAGTACGTC.

This clonotype was picked up a small number of times. The chain uses TRBV7-2 and TRBJ2-5; D is perhaps TRBD2 (5 bases). CDR3 length equals 16 residues. Germline lookup yields CDR1 SGHTA and CDR2 FQGNSA. V was pared by 0 bases and J by 1 base, with 12 bases between. The CDR3 spells CASSLAFSGGQETQYF. The DNA for the CDR3 is TGTGCCAGCAGCTTAGCGTTCAGCGGAGGCCAAGAGACCCAGTACTTC.

This clonotype was observed many times. This chain's CDR3 is CASTKLAGETQYF. CDR3 bases: TGTGCCAGCACCAAACTAGCTGGAGAGACCCAGTACTTC. The gene calls are TRBV6-1 and TRBJ2-5, with D possibly matching TRBD2 (6 bases). Deletions cut 7 bases from V and 4 bases from J, with 13 bases between. CDR1 is MNHNS and CDR2 is SASEGT in the germline V gene. The CDR3 contains 13 residues.

This clonotype was detected many times. V usage is TRBV2 and J usage is TRBJ2-1; a possible D gene is TRBD1 (6 bases). V was trimmed by 6 bases and J by 5 bases, leaving 14 bases between them. CDR1 is SNHLY, CDR2 FYNNEI, per germline. The CDR3 consists of 14 residues. The CDR3 reads CASRPGHLNNEQFF. The CDR3, as DNA: TGTGCCAGCAGGCCGGGACACCTCAACAATGAGCAGTTCTTC.

This clonotype was detected only a few times. The chain recombines TRBV4-2 with TRBJ2-7; weak D call: TRBD1 (6 bases). CDR3 length: 14 residues. CDR1 and CDR2 from the germline V gene are LGHNA and YNFKEQ. V lost 3 bases, J lost 1 base, and 10 bases lay in between. Written as DNA, the CDR3 is TGTGCCAGCAGCCAGGGACATGGGTCCTACGAGCAGTACTTC. Amino acid sequence: CASSQGHGSYEQYF.

This clonotype was counted ten times or more. The CDR3 spells CATSMDRANEQFF. CDR3 bases: TGTGCCACCAGCATGGACAGGGCGAATGAGCAGTTCTTC. This chain joins TRBV15 and TRBJ2-1; 8 positions agree with TRBD1. Trimming removed 4 bases from V and 7 bases from J; junction bases left unmatched: 3. This CDR3 region has 13 residues. Per germline, CDR1 LNHNV and CDR2 YYDKDF (reference sequence).

This clonotype was seen ten or more times. This sequence joins TRBV5-6 and TRBJ1-5; weak D call: TRBD1 (5 bases). Deletions cut 2 bases from V and 2 bases from J, with 8 bases between. Germline CDR1 and CDR2: SGHDT and YYEEEE. The length of the CDR3 is 14 residues. CDR3 loop: CASSFTGGNQPQHF. For the CDR3, the DNA is TGTGCCAGCAGCTTCACAGGAGGCAATCAGCCCCAGCATTTT.

This clonotype occurred many times. The genes are TRBV20-1 and TRBJ2-7, with TRBD1 matching over 9 bases. The CDR3 is made up of 12 amino acids. J was trimmed by 4 bases and V by 5 bases; bases with no gene match: 3. In germline, CDR1 is DFQATT, CDR2 SNEGSKA (reference sequence). The CDR3 bases are TGCAGTGCTCGGGACAGGGAGTACGAGCAGTACTTC. It translates to CSARDREYEQYF.

The sample holds many counts of this clonotype. V usage is TRBV6-6 and J usage is TRBJ1-5; D unresolved. V was pared by 5 bases and J by 9 bases, with 8 bases between. CDR3 size: 11 residues. Germline V gene lookup returns CDR1 MNHNY and CDR2 SVGAGI (reference sequence). The DNA for the CDR3 is TGTGCCAGCAGTCGGGTGGGGCCCCAGCATTTT. It specifies CASSRVGPQHF.

This clonotype occurred many times. The rearrangement joins TRBV13 to TRBJ2-7; D not certain. Per the germline V gene, CDR1 is PRHDT and CDR2 is FYEKMQ (reference sequence). Trimming pared 5 bases from V and 0 bases from J, leaving 11 bases between. The CDR3 extends over 14 amino acids. The CDR3 here is CASSPSANSYEQYF. The CDR3 DNA is TGTGCCAGCAGCCCGTCGGCCAACTCCTACGAGCAGTACTTC.

This chain links TRBV3-1 with TRBJ2-1; TRBD2 aligns across 11 bases. V was pared by 6 bases and J by 2 bases, with 15 bases of the junction left unmatched. Germline lookup yields CDR1 LGHDT and CDR2 YNNKEL (reference sequence). The CDR3 has 19 residues. The CDR3 spells CASSAAGTSGRGAYNEQFF. CDR3 DNA: TGTGCCAGCAGTGCGGCCGGGACTAGCGGCCGAGGGGCCTACAATGAGCAGTTCTTC.

Many counts were recorded for this clonotype. This chain uses TRBV29-1 with TRBJ1-3, with D uncertain. Trimming took off 4 bases at V and 4 bases at J, with 14 bases between the two ends. The CDR3 runs to 14 residues. CDR1 and CDR2 from the germline V gene are SQVTM and ANQGSEA. The CDR3 nucleotides are TGCAGCGTTGTAAAGGAGTCGGACGGAAACACCATATATTTT. It yields the protein CSVVKESDGNTIYF.

Concerning this clonotype: This may arise from a read error, as a much more abundant clone is one base away. The V and J genes are TRBV12-3 or TRBV12-4 and TRBJ1-2; 7 nucleotides match TRBD1. The CDR3 spans 13 residues. CDR3 nucleotide sequence: TGTGCCAGCGGGGACAGTACTAAGTATGGCTACACCTTC. Translating gives CASGDSTKYGYTF.

This clonotype was found many times. This sequence joins TRBV28 and TRBJ2-5; 8 nucleotides align to TRBD1. The CDR3 length is 15 residues. Germline V gene lookup returns CDR1 MDHEN and CDR2 SYDVKM. V dropped 2 bases and J dropped 3; count of bases not matched to a gene: 5. In DNA form, the CDR3 reads TGTGCCAGCAGTTTAGCCTCGACAGGGGAAGAGACCCAGTACTTC. This codes for CASSLASTGEETQYF.

This clonotype showed up many times. V gene TRBV7-2 combines with J gene TRBJ1-2; D remains ambiguous. The CDR3 consists of 15 residues. V lost 0 bases, J lost 2 bases, and 10 bases lay in between. The germline V gene has CDR1 SGHTA and CDR2 FQGNSA. CDR3 coding DNA: TGTGCCAGCAGCTTAGCTCCAGGTCCGAACTATGGCTACACCTTC. As protein: CASSLAPGPNYGYTF.

This clonotype was observed at least ten times. This chain uses TRBV5-1 with TRBJ1-1, with D maybe TRBD1 (6 bases). CDR3 size: 14 residues. Deletions cut 0 bases from V and 3 bases from J, with 9 bases between. Germline CDR1 is SGHRS and CDR2 is YFSETQ. The CDR3 DNA is TGCGCCAGCAGCTTGGACAGGGCGGACACTGAAGCTTTCTTT. This translates into CASSLDRADTEAFF.

This clonotype was observed at least ten times. The CDR3, as DNA: TGTGCCAGCAGCTTCCCCGGGGGCGCGGTTGAAAAACTGTTTTTT. This translates into CASSFPGGAVEKLFF. The genes are TRBV7-9 and TRBJ1-4, with D possibly matching TRBD1 (6 bases). The CDR3 has 15 amino acids. Germline-derived CDR1 and CDR2 are SEHNR and FQNEAQ (reference sequence). The V and J ends lost 3 bases and 7 bases respectively, with 15 bases between them. Filled out from reference TRBV7-9 and TRBJ1-4, the complete variable domain reads DTGVSQNPRHKITKRGQNVTFRCDPISEHNRLYWYRQTLGQGPEFLTYFQNEAQLEKSRLLSDRFSAERPKGSFSTLEIQRTEQGDSAMYLCASSFPGGAVEKLFFGSGTQLSVL.

This clonotype was seen many times. This chain uses TRBV5-5 with TRBJ1-1; no firm D call. V was clipped by 0 bases and J by 0 bases, with 12 bases between them. Germline lookup yields CDR1 SGHKS and CDR2 YYEKEE (reference sequence). CDR3 length: 16 residues. In DNA form, the CDR3 reads TGTGCCAGCAGCTTGGGTGTTGGCCTCATGAACACTGAAGCTTTCTTT. Protein product: CASSLGVGLMNTEAFF.

This clonotype was recorded many times. The rearrangement joins TRBV6-1 to TRBJ1-1; the match to TRBD1 covers 8 bases. V shed 5 bases, J shed 4 bases, and the junction held 6 bases outside the gene matches. Germline V gene lookup returns CDR1 MNHNS and CDR2 SASEGT. CDR3 size: 14 residues. The CDR3 DNA reads as TGTGCCAGCAGTACGGACAGGGCTGGCACTGAAGCTTTCTTT. Amino acids: CASSTDRAGTEAFF.

In its sample, this clonotype was seen a few times. The chain uses TRBV27 and TRBJ1-1; D call uncertain. The germline V and J ends were trimmed by 6 bases and 3 bases, with 14 bases remaining between them. This CDR3 has 14 amino acids. Germline V CDR1 and CDR2: MNHEY, SMNVEV (reference sequence). The CDR3 nucleotides are TGTGCCAGCAGGATCAGGCCCGGGGACACTGAAGCTTTCTTT. Residues: CASRIRPGDTEAFF.

This clonotype has ten or more counts. The rearrangement links TRBV20-1 to TRBJ1-5, with D possibly being TRBD1 (5 bases). Germline loops: CDR1 DFQATT, CDR2 SNEGSKA (reference sequence). This CDR3 has 15 residues. Trimming pared 6 bases from V and 0 bases from J, leaving 15 bases between. CDR3 DNA: TGCAGTGCCCCCGGGGGACCGAATAGCAATCAGCCCCAGCATTTT. Its translation is CSAPGGPNSNQPQHF.

This clonotype came up many times. The rearrangement joins TRBV20-1 to TRBJ2-3; 9 bases are a match to TRBD2. With 0 bases clipped from V and 0 bases from J, the junction kept 10 bases outside the gene matches. Looked up from germline, CDR1 is DFQATT and CDR2 is SNEGSKA (reference sequence). There are 18 residues in the CDR3. Written as DNA, the CDR3 is TGCAGTGCTAGAGAAATTACCAGCGGGGGGCTGAGCACAGATACGCAGTATTTT. This sequence encodes CSAREITSGGLSTDTQYF.

This clonotype was detected once. A much larger clone differs by one base, so this may be a read error. This chain links TRBV12-3 or TRBV12-4 with TRBJ1-2, with D possibly matching TRBD1 (6 bases). CDR3 length: 13 amino acids. Trimming left V 8 bases short and J 5 bases short, with 15 bases between. The CDR3 DNA sequence: TGTGCCAGCTGTACGCAGGGGTTTTATGGCTACACCTTC. Its protein product is CASCTQGFYGYTF.

This clonotype was found many times. The rearrangement joins TRBV3-1 to TRBJ2-3, with a weak D call TRBD2 (6 bases). The CDR3 is 14 amino acids. Looked up from germline, CDR1 is LGHDT and CDR2 is YNNKEL (reference sequence). V was cut by 4 bases and J by 5 bases, with 13 bases left in between. The chain's CDR3 is CASSLTSSEDTQYF. In DNA, the CDR3 is TGTGCCAGCAGCCTTACTAGCTCCGAAGATACGCAGTATTTT.